A single sample gave rise to the 12 T cell receptor beta chains below, sequenced in a study of T cell responses to AZD1222 COVID-19 vaccine. Sequenced by immunoSEQ multiplex PCR; TCRdb stores in-frame clones only, minus some. The sample gives about 110,000 clones, about 92% of which show up once; approximately 7.9% is in the top ten. The material was peripheral blood, obtained 28 days after the second AZD1222 dose. The receptors derive from an adult who received the AZD1222 COVID-19 vaccine.

The J gene is TRBJ2-7, the V gene TRBV18, with D uncertain. Deletions cut 3 bases from V and 7 bases from J, with 16 bases between. The CDR3 loop spans 14 amino acids. Per germline, CDR1 KGHSH and CDR2 LQKENI. The CDR3 bases are TGTGCCAGCTCACCTCTGTCCCAAGAAATAGAGCAGTACTTC. Its translation is CASSPLSQEIEQYF.

The chain combines TRBV5-1 with TRBJ1-2, with unresolved D. V lost 4 bases and J lost 8, with 18 bases in between. The CDR3 contains 14 residues. Germline assignment: CDR1 SGHRS and CDR2 YFSETQ. CDR3 nucleotides: TGCGCCAGCAGCGAATTCGTGGGGAGGGCGGGCTACACCTTC. This sequence encodes CASSEFVGRAGYTF.

The rearrangement links TRBV18 to TRBJ1-2; weak D call: TRBD1 (6 bases). The CDR3 has 12 residues. Germline CDR1 is KGHSH and CDR2 is LQKENI. V lost 3 bases, J lost 7 bases, and 9 bases lay in between. CDR3: CASSPTGFGYTF. CDR3 coding DNA: TGTGCCAGCTCACCCACAGGGTTTGGCTACACCTTC.

The rearrangement uses TRBV24-1 and TRBJ1-2; 9 bases align to TRBD1. Germline loops: CDR1 KGHDR, CDR2 SFDVKD. V was pared by 4 bases and J by 7 bases, with 6 bases of the junction left unmatched. This CDR3 has 14 residues. The CDR3 loop reads CATSDPRTGAGYTF. CDR3 bases: TGTGCCACCAGTGACCCAAGGACAGGGGCTGGCTACACCTTC.

The V gene is TRBV28, the J gene TRBJ2-1; no firm D call. The CDR3 has 13 residues. Trimming took off 8 bases at V and 6 bases at J, with 14 bases between the two ends. Germline V lookup: CDR1 MDHEN, CDR2 SYDVKM. CDR3 DNA sequence: TGTGCCAGCGGACGTACTAATACCAATGAGCAGTTCTTC. This codes for CASGRTNTNEQFF.

The chain has TRBV5-6 and TRBJ1-2; the D is unclear. The germline V gene encodes CDR1 SGHDT and CDR2 YYEEEE. This CDR3 contains 12 residues. V was trimmed by 4 bases and J by 5 bases, leaving 9 bases between them. CDR3 in DNA: TGTGCCAGCAGCCCTGGAACTTATGGCTACACCTTC. It codes for CASSPGTYGYTF. Variable domain in full (rest from reference TRBV5-6 and TRBJ1-2): DAGVTQSPTHLIKTRGQQVTLRCSPKSGHDTVSWYQQALGQGPQFIFQYYEEEERQRGNFPDRFSGHQFPNYSSELNVNALLLGDSALYLCASSPGTYGYTFGSGTRLTVV.

This chain joins TRBV6-4 and TRBJ2-3, with D possibly called TRBD1 or TRBD2 (6 bases each). The germline gives CDR1 MRHNA, CDR2 SNTAGT. CDR3 length: 16 amino acids. V dropped 0 bases and J dropped 3 bases, with 13 bases sitting between them. In nucleotides, the CDR3 is TGTGCCAGCAGTGACTCGAGGGGGGTAGGGACAGATACGCAGTATTTT. This encodes CASSDSRGVGTDTQYF.

The chain recombines TRBV10-3 with TRBJ2-1; TRBD2 is a possible D gene (5 bases). This CDR3 has 15 amino acids. V was cut by 11 bases and J by 7 bases, with 24 bases left in between. Germline lookup yields CDR1 ENHRY and CDR2 SYGVKD. As DNA, the CDR3 is TGTGCCGCCCTTCAAGAGGGATCCCCAAGGAATGAGCAGTTCTTC. It codes for CAALQEGSPRNEQFF.

V is TRBV18 and J is TRBJ2-1, with D unresolved. With 4 bases removed from V and 1 base from J, the gap between germline ends came to 11 bases. Germline V lookup: CDR1 KGHSH, CDR2 LQKENI. The CDR3 spans 15 residues. This CDR3 reads CASSRSASSYNEQFF. In DNA form, the CDR3 reads TGTGCCAGCTCACGCAGTGCCTCTTCCTACAATGAGCAGTTCTTC.

The V call is TRBV6-5, the J call TRBJ1-5, with D perhaps TRBD1 (5 bases). The germline CDR1 and CDR2 sequences are MNHEY and SVGAGI. The CDR3 totals 15 residues. V lost 6 bases and J 6 bases, leaving 18 bases between the germline ends. CDR3 sequence (DNA): TGTGCCAGCAGCTGGGGGGAGGTGAGGGCTCAGCCCCAGCATTTT. This codes for CASSWGEVRAQPQHF.

The chain is built from TRBV18 and TRBJ2-2; D uncertain. This CDR3 is built from 14 residues. Germline CDR1 KGHSH, CDR2 LQKENI. The V gene lost 3 bases and the J gene lost 1 base, with 6 bases spanning the gap. This CDR3 is CASSPFQNTGELFF. CDR3 DNA: TGTGCCAGCTCACCTTTTCAGAACACCGGGGAGCTGTTTTTT.

The chain employs TRBV7-9 and TRBJ1-4; D might be TRBD1 (5 bases). V dropped 5 bases and J dropped 6 bases, with 16 bases sitting between them. The CDR3 consists of 15 residues. Germline V lookup: CDR1 SEHNR, CDR2 FQNEAQ (reference sequence). CDR3 in amino acids: CASSARIVGHEKLFF. The CDR3 DNA is TGTGCCAGCAGCGCCCGTATCGTGGGGCATGAAAAACTGTTTTTT. The full variable domain, rest sourced from reference TRBV7-9 and TRBJ1-4, is DTGVSQNPRHKITKRGQNVTFRCDPISEHNRLYWYRQTLGQGPEFLTYFQNEAQLEKSRLLSDRFSAERPKGSFSTLEIQRTEQGDSAMYLCASSARIVGHEKLFFGSGTQLSVL.